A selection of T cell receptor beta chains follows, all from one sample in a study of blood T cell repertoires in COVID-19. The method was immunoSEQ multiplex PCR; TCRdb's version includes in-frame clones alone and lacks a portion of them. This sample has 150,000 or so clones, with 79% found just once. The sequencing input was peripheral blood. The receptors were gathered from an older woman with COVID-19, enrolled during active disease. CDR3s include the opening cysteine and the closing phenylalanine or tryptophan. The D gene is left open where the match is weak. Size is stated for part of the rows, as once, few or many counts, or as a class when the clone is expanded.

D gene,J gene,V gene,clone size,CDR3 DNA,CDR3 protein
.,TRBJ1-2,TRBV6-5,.,TGTGCCACAGGGGCAGGGGTGGGGAACTATGGCTACACCTTC,CATGAGVGNYGYTF
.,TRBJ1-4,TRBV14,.,TGTGCCAGCACCCGAGGGAGTAATGAAAAACTGTTTTTT,CASTRGSNEKLFF
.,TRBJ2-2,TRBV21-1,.,TGTGCCAGCAGCAAAGGTGAGGACACCGGGGAGCTGTTTTTT,CASSKGEDTGELFF
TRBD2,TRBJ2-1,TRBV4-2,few,TGTGCCAGCAGCTCCCGGGGAACGGGAGGGCAAGGGGAGCAGTTCTTC,CASSSRGTGGQGEQFF
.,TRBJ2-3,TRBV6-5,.,TGTGCCAGCAGTTTGGACAGAACTAGCACAGATACGCAGTATTTT,CASSLDRTSTDTQYF
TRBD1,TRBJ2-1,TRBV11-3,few,TGTGCCAGCAGCTCGGACAGGGGCAATGAGCAGTTCTTC,CASSSDRGNEQFF
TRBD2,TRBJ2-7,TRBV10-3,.,TGTGCCATCAGTGGGACTAGCGGTTTAGAGCAGTACTTC,CAISGTSGLEQYF
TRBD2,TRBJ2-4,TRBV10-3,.,TGTGCCATCAGTGAGTCGATGTCTAGCGGGAGTGCTGACATTCAGTACTTC,CAISESMSSGSADIQYF
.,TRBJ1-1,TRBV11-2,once,TGTGCCAGCAGCTTATTCTCAGTTGAAGCTTTCTTT,CASSLFSVEAFF
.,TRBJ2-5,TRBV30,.,TGTGCCTGGAGTGTACTCGAGTGGGAGACCCAGTACTTC,CAWSVLEWETQYF
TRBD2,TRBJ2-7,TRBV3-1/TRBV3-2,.,TGTGCCAGCAGCCGGGGGACTAGCGGGAGTATTTACGAGCAGTACTTC,CASSRGTSGSIYEQYF
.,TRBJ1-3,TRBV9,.,TGTGCCAGCAGCGCAGGGGACCGGCCTGGAAACACCATATATTTT,CASSAGDRPGNTIYF
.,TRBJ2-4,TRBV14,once,TGTGCCAGCAGCCAAGATCCCCTTGACTGGAGGCCGGCCAAAAACATTCAGTACTTC,CASSQDPLDWRPAKNIQYF
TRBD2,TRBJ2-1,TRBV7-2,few,TGTGCCAGCAGTACCTTGGGTAGCGGGTCTCCCTACAATGAGCAGTTCTTC,CASSTLGSGSPYNEQFF
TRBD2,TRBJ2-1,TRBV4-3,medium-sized,TGCGCCAGCAGCCAAGATCTAGCGGGAGGGTACAATGAGCAGTTCTTC,CASSQDLAGGYNEQFF
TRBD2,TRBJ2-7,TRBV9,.,TGTGCCAGCAGCGGTAGGGAGGGATTCCCCAACGAGCAGTACTTC,CASSGREGFPNEQYF
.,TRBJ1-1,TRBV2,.,TGTGCCAGCAGTCTAAGACAGAACACTGAAGCTTTCTTT,CASSLRQNTEAFF
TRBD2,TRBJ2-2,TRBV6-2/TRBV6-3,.,TGTGCCAGCAGCCACGGGACTAGCGGGAGTAAAGTCCGCGGCACCGGGGAGCTGTTTTTT,CASSHGTSGSKVRGTGELFF
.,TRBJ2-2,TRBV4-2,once,TGTGCCAGCAGCCAGCCCGGGACTTACCACACCGGGGAGCTGTTTTTT,CASSQPGTYHTGELFF
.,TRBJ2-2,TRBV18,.,TGTGCCAGCTCACCCCGACAGACGAACACCGGGGAGCTGTTTTTT,CASSPRQTNTGELFF
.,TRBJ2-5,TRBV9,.,TGTGCCAGCAGCGTAGGACAGAGTATGTCCGTCCAAGAGACCCAGTACTTC,CASSVGQSMSVQETQYF
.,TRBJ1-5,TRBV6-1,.,TGTGCCAGCAGTGAGGGGCAGGCCCAGCCCCAGCATTTT,CASSEGQAQPQHF
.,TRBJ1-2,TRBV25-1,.,TGTGCCAGCAGTGGAGGGTATGGCTACACCTTC,CASSGGYGYTF
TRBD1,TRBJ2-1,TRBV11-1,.,TGTGCCAGCAGCCTCGACAGGGACACTTCCGGGTTCTTC,CASSLDRDTSGFF
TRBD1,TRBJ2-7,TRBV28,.,TGTGCCACGGGGCAGGGGGCCTACGAGCAGTACTTC,CATGQGAYEQYF
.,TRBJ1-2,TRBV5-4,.,TGTGCCAGCAGCTTGGGAGGGCCTCGGGGCTATGGCTACACCTTC,CASSLGGPRGYGYTF
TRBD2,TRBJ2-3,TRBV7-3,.,TGTGCCAGCAGCATGCTAGCGGGGGGGCCTACAAGCACAGATACGCAGTATTTT,CASSMLAGGPTSTDTQYF
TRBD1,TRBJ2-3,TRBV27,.,TGTGCCAGCGGCCGACAGGGTACAGATACGCAGTATTTT,CASGRQGTDTQYF
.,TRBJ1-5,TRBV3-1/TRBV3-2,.,TGTGCCAGCAGCCAAGATGCTGCAGGACAGCCCCAGCATTTT,CASSQDAAGQPQHF
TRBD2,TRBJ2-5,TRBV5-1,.,TGCGCCAGCAGGCTGCTAGCGGGGGGATCGGAAGAGACCCAGTACTTC,CASRLLAGGSEETQYF
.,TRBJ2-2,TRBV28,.,TGTGCCAGCAGTTTGGGGCCGAACACCGGGGAGCTGTTTTTT,CASSLGPNTGELFF
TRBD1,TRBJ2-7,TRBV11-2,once,TGTGCCAGCAGCTCCCTAGACGGGACAGGGTCCTACGAGCAGTACTTC,CASSSLDGTGSYEQYF
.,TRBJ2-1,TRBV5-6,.,TGTGCCAGCAGCTTTTTCGACCGGGGAGAGCAGTTCTTC,CASSFFDRGEQFF
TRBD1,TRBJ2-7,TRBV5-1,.,TGCGCCAGCAGTCCGGACAGGGCTTACGAGCAGTACTTC,CASSPDRAYEQYF
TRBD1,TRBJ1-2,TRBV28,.,TGTGCCAGCAGACCAACAGGGGGCAACTATGGCTACACCTTC,CASRPTGGNYGYTF
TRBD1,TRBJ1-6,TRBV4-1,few,TGCGCCAGCAGCCAAGACCCGGGACAGGGGGCTCGATCCCTCCACTTT,CASSQDPGQGARSLHF
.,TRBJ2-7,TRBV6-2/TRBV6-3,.,TGTGCCAGCAGCCCTTTGAGGGCAGGCTACGAGCAGTACTTC,CASSPLRAGYEQYF
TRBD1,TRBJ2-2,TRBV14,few,TGTGCCAGCAGCCCTGGACAGGGGGTGAGGAGTTGGGAGCTGTTTTTT,CASSPGQGVRSWELFF
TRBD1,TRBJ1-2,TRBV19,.,TGTGCCAGTAGGGACGGAGGGGGCGGACCCTATGGCTACACCTTC,CASRDGGGGPYGYTF